This T cell receptor beta chain was found in a study of blood T cell repertoires in COVID-19. The overall study: There were acute and convalescent COVID-19 samples, and they came from the United States, Italy and Spain. In each case, the material was cDNA or gDNA derived from T cells, B-cell-depleted T cells, or PBMCs.

Authors' analysis steps: Amplification of reference gene primers provided the estimated nucleated cell counts. TCRdb's table, derived via immunoSEQ multiplex PCR, lists solely in-frame clones and lacks some. From that table come the V and J calls and clone size; the DNA was used to work out D and trimming. Here the sample spans about 140,000 clones, around 84% being singletons. Trimming shortened V by 1 base and J by 4 bases, and 11 bases separated the two germline ends. Looked up from germline, CDR1 is SGHAT and CDR2 is FQNNGV. The CDR3 length is 14 residues. This sequence was found in a human donor in a cohort sampled during active COVID-19. The sequencing input was peripheral blood. J is TRBJ2-7 and V is TRBV11-2; possible D gene TRBD2, 5 bases. The DNA of the CDR3 is TGTGCCAGCAGCTTAGTGAGCGGAGGTTACGAGCAGTACTTC. Residues: CASSLVSGGYEQYF.